Listed below are T cell receptor beta chains from one sample, sequenced in a study of cytomegalovirus exposure and HLA in healthy donors. The protocol was immunoSEQ multiplex PCR, while the TCRdb copy is restricted to in-frame clones and leaves out a portion. Of 200,000 to 250,000 clones listed, around 76% were seen once; the top ten hold 4.5% to 6%. Sequenced sample: PBMCs. The receptors originated from a woman between 40 and 50 years old in good health and CMV-seropositive. Each CDR3 is given with its conserved first and last residue. Fields, in order: D gene, clone size, V gene, J gene, CDR3 protein, CDR3 DNA. D genes are given only for firm matches. The size of a clone is reported for some rows only, either as once, few or many, or as a class for expanded clones.

-	few	TRBV11-3	TRBJ2-2	CASSARLGGPLGGELFF	TGTGCCAGCAGCGCTCGTCTCGGAGGGCCGTTGGGCGGGGAGCTGTTTTTT
TRBD2	-	TRBV5-4	TRBJ2-7	CASSSGWSSGGLSYEQYF	TGTGCCAGCAGCTCAGGGTGGTCTAGCGGGGGCTTAAGCTACGAGCAGTACTTC
-	-	TRBV21-1	TRBJ1-2	CATRLKTGRNYGYTF	TGTGCCACACGACTAAAGACAGGGAGAAACTATGGCTACACCTTC
TRBD2	-	TRBV9	TRBJ2-7	CASSPSAGGFYEQYF	TGTGCCAGCAGCCCTTCAGCGGGAGGGTTCTACGAGCAGTACTTC
-	-	TRBV4-3	TRBJ1-1	CASSQDDRQVTEAFF	TGCGCCAGCAGCCAAGACGACCGGCAGGTCACTGAAGCTTTCTTT
TRBD1	-	TRBV25-1	TRBJ1-4	CASSGRDRYDEKLFF	TGTGCCAGCAGTGGCCGGGACAGGTACGATGAAAAACTGTTTTTT
TRBD1	once	TRBV5-6	TRBJ1-1	CASSLPGGLNTEAFF	TGTGCCAGCAGCTTACCAGGGGGCCTGAACACTGAAGCTTTCTTT
-	few	TRBV4-3	TRBJ2-7	CASSQDLGQGYEQYF	TGCGCCAGCAGCCAAGACCTCGGCCAGGGCTACGAGCAGTACTTC
-	-	TRBV28	TRBJ2-7	CASRASLEVYEQYF	TGTGCCAGCAGGGCATCTCTAGAGGTCTACGAGCAGTACTTC
TRBD1	-	TRBV6-5	TRBJ1-1	CASSYSTGLNTEAFF	TGTGCCAGCAGTTACTCGACAGGGCTGAACACTGAAGCTTTCTTT
-	-	TRBV27	TRBJ2-7	CASSWGVGDEQYF	TGTGCCAGCAGTTGGGGGGTCGGGGACGAGCAGTACTTC
TRBD1	-	TRBV6-5	TRBJ1-2	CASTQGQGDYGYTF	TGTGCCAGCACCCAAGGACAGGGAGACTATGGCTACACCTTC
-	-	TRBV9	TRBJ2-3	CASSVGRPTDTQYF	TGTGCCAGCAGCGTGGGGCGTCCCACAGATACGCAGTATTTT
-	-	TRBV7-7	TRBJ2-5	CASSPMGRVFQETQYF	TGTGCTAGCAGCCCAATGGGCAGGGTGTTCCAAGAGACCCAGTACTTC
TRBD2	-	TRBV4-2	TRBJ2-7	CASSHPGGLAGGNEQYF	TGTGCCAGCAGCCATCCCGGCGGACTAGCGGGGGGGAACGAGCAGTACTTC
-	-	TRBV5-1	TRBJ1-1	CASSLEGGTEAFF	TGCGCCAGCAGCTTGGAAGGAGGGACTGAAGCTTTCTTT